Presented here are 30 T cell receptor beta chains from one specimen sequenced in a study of T cell responses to AZD1222 COVID-19 vaccine. The data were produced by immunoSEQ multiplex PCR, yet TCRdb's version contains in-frame clones alone and is incomplete. The sample holds 150,000 or so clones, around 90% seen once. This material consisted of peripheral blood, taken 28 days after the second AZD1222 dose. The receptors were sampled from an adult who received the AZD1222 COVID-19 vaccine.

The CDR3 coding sequence is TGTGCCAGCAGCTTAGGGGGGACAGGGAGTAATGAGCAGTTCTTC. This codes for CASSLGGTGSNEQFF. The chain uses TRBV11-3 and TRBJ2-1, with 9 bases matching TRBD1. The CDR3 totals 15 residues. CDR1 SGHNT and CDR2 YENEEA come from the germline V gene. Germline trimming cut 1 base from V and 7 bases from J; bases unmatched to any gene: 5.

The V gene is TRBV18, the J gene TRBJ2-1; 10 bases fit TRBD1. V lost 3 bases, J lost 6 bases, and 8 bases stayed unmatched. The CDR3 sequence is 16 residues long. Germline CDR1 KGHSH, CDR2 LQKENI. The CDR3 coding sequence is TGTGCCAGCTCACCCTCAAGACAGGGGGCGAGCAATGAGCAGTTCTTC. This translates into CASSPSRQGASNEQFF. Combining the CDR3 with reference TRBV18 and TRBJ2-1 gives the whole variable domain NAGVMQNPRHLVRRRGQEARLRCSPMKGHSHVYWYRQLPEEGLKFMVYLQKENIIDESGMPKERFSAEFPKEGPSILRIQQVVRGDSAAYFCASSPSRQGASNEQFFGPGTRLTVL.

CDR3 residues: CASPLLRDRGMLAEPYNEQFF. For the CDR3, the DNA is TGTGCCAGCCCCCTACTCCGGGACAGGGGGATGTTAGCGGAACCCTACAATGAGCAGTTCTTC. The chain couples TRBV21-1 to TRBJ2-1; the table names TRBD1, a call not compared with the DNA. TRBV21-1 counts as a pseudogene. The CDR3 is 21 residues long.

The chain recombines TRBV21-1 with TRBJ2-2; TRBD1 was called by the table and not checked on the DNA. TRBV21-1 is listed as a pseudogene. The CDR3 consists of 15 residues. The CDR3 region is CASSAGFPEDGELFF. In DNA, the CDR3 is TGTGCCAGCAGCGCAGGGTTCCCCGAGGACGGGGAGCTGTTTTTT.

V is TRBV20-1 and J is TRBJ1-1; the D is unclear. This CDR3 comprises 11 residues. Germline V CDR1 and CDR2: DFQATT, SNEGSKA (reference sequence). V shed 0 bases and J shed 10 bases, with 9 bases lying between them. The CDR3 DNA sequence: TGCAGTGCTAGAGACCAGGTAGGAGCTTTCTTT. Residues: CSARDQVGAFF.

This chain links TRBV10-1 with TRBJ2-7, with 8 nucleotides matching TRBD2. The CDR3 is 18 residues long. Germline V lookup: CDR1 WNHNN, CDR2 SYGVQD (reference sequence). V shed 9 bases, J shed 1 base, and the junction held 20 bases outside the gene matches. The CDR3 coding sequence is TGCGCCAGAGGGTTTAGGGGACTGTACGGGAGGGATTCCTACGAGCAGTACTTC. This sequence encodes CARGFRGLYGRDSYEQYF.

This CDR3 is CASSLDSGTGVYGYTF. CDR3 nucleotide sequence: TGTGCCAGCAGCTTAGATTCCGGGACAGGGGTGTATGGCTACACCTTC. The V gene is TRBV11-2, the J gene TRBJ1-2, with 10 bases lining up with TRBD1. V was pared by 0 bases and J by 5 bases, with 6 bases of the junction left unmatched. CDR1 and CDR2 (germline): SGHAT, FQNNGV. This CDR3 spans 16 amino acids.

The J gene is TRBJ2-5, the V gene TRBV5-1, with TRBD2 as a possible D gene (6 bases). The CDR3 length is 15 residues. V lost 0 bases and J lost 4, with 13 bases in between. Germline CDR1 is SGHRS and CDR2 is YFSETQ. The CDR3: CASSLGLLGGETQYF. CDR3 in DNA: TGCGCCAGCAGCTTGGGGCTTCTCGGGGGAGAGACCCAGTACTTC.

The chain combines TRBV7-6 with TRBJ2-1; D possibly corresponds to TRBD2 (6 bases). V was trimmed by 5 bases and J by 5 bases, leaving 22 bases between them. Germline CDR1 SGHVS, CDR2 FNYEAQ. The CDR3 is 17 amino acids. The CDR3 loop reads CASSLRLGGIVDNEQFF. CDR3 bases: TGTGCCAGCAGCCTCCGACTAGGCGGCATAGTAGACAATGAGCAGTTCTTC.

The chain uses TRBV28 and TRBJ1-2; TRBD1 aligns across 8 bases. Germline V lookup: CDR1 MDHEN, CDR2 SYDVKM. This CDR3 spans 15 amino acids. V lost 9 bases to trimming and J lost 3 bases; unmatched junction nucleotides: 12. The CDR3 reads CASSYQGQAYYGYTF. CDR3 nucleotides: TGTGCCAGTTCCTACCAGGGACAGGCCTACTATGGCTACACCTTC.

The chain recombines TRBV15 with TRBJ2-3; tentatively, D is TRBD2 (6 bases). Per germline, CDR1 LNHNV and CDR2 YYDKDF (reference sequence). Trimming left V 1 base short and J 1 base short, with 9 bases between. This CDR3 is built from 15 residues. CDR3 protein: CATSRVWEGTDTQYF. The CDR3 bases are TGTGCCACCAGCAGAGTCTGGGAGGGCACAGATACGCAGTATTTT.

V is TRBV7-9 and J is TRBJ2-5; 7 bases line up with TRBD1. Looked up from germline, CDR1 is SEHNR and CDR2 is FQNEAQ (reference sequence). The CDR3 sequence is 14 residues long. V shed 6 bases, J shed 5 bases, and the junction held 9 bases outside the gene matches. In DNA form, the CDR3 reads TGTGCCAGCAGGAGTACAGGGGTCGGCGAGACCCAGTACTTC. It translates to CASRSTGVGETQYF.

This clone was seen just once. The chain links TRBV11-2 to TRBJ1-6, with TRBD1 as a possible D gene (5 bases). CDR3 length: 15 amino acids. Trimming left V 1 base short and J 7 bases short, with 11 bases between. Germline CDR1 SGHAT, CDR2 FQNNGV. The CDR3 bases are TGTGCCAGCAGCTTAGGGGACCCGAGAAATTCACCCCTCCACTTT. Protein sequence: CASSLGDPRNSPLHF.

The chain is built from TRBV5-6 and TRBJ1-1, with D perhaps TRBD1 (6 bases). The V and J ends lost 2 bases and 11 bases respectively, with 16 bases between them. CDR1 is SGHDT, CDR2 YYEEEE, per germline. The length of the CDR3 is 13 residues. The CDR3 DNA reads TGTGCCAGCAGCTTCATACAGGGAAGGGAGGCTTTCTTT. It specifies CASSFIQGREAFF.

As regards this clone: The sample has other DNA sequences that encode this CDR3 too. The genes are TRBV5-1 and TRBJ1-2, with D perhaps matching TRBD1 (5 bases). Looked up from germline, CDR1 is SGHRS and CDR2 is YFSETQ. The CDR3 has 14 amino acids. Deletions cut 0 bases from V and 5 bases from J, with 11 bases between. CDR3 sequence reads: CASSLGQGPYGYTF. The CDR3 nucleotides read TGCGCCAGCAGCTTGGGGCAGGGACCTTATGGCTACACCTTC.

This sequence joins TRBV6-5 and TRBJ1-3; D is unclear. Trimming pared 6 bases from V and 0 bases from J, leaving 9 bases between. This CDR3 has 14 residues. CDR1 is MNHEY and CDR2 is SVGAGI in the germline V gene. The CDR3 DNA reads as TGTGCCAGCAGCCGCACCTACTCTGGAAACACCATATATTTT. The encoded protein is CASSRTYSGNTIYF.

The gene calls are TRBV7-3 and TRBJ2-2; 11 bases align to TRBD2. Germline CDR1 reads SGHTA; CDR2 reads FQGTGA. J gave up 2 bases and V 4 bases, and 6 bases lay outside the gene matches. There are 17 residues in the CDR3. The CDR3 is CASSSERLAGNTGELFF. CDR3 nucleotide sequence: TGTGCCAGCAGCTCAGAAAGACTAGCGGGAAACACCGGGGAGCTGTTTTTT.

The chain couples TRBV6-4 to TRBJ2-3; 10 nucleotides line up with TRBD2. V lost 3 bases, J lost 6 bases, and 9 bases stayed unmatched. Germline V gene data show CDR1 as MRHNA and CDR2 as SNTAGT. The CDR3 is made up of 16 amino acids. CDR3 region: CASSDPSGRAYDTQYF. The CDR3, as DNA: TGTGCCAGCAGTGATCCAAGCGGGAGGGCCTACGATACGCAGTATTTT.

The V and J genes are TRBV29-1 and TRBJ2-7; 8 nucleotides line up with TRBD1. Trimming cost V 8 bases and J 5 bases; bases outside gene matches: 11. This CDR3 has 13 residues. Germline-derived CDR1 and CDR2 are SQVTM and ANQGSEA. CDR3 region: CSTTGDRGHEQYF. CDR3 bases: TGCAGCACTACAGGCGACAGGGGCCACGAGCAGTACTTC.

The chain joins TRBV2 to TRBJ2-2, with 7 positions matching TRBD2. Germline V gene sequence: CDR1 SNHLY, CDR2 FYNNEI. With V trimmed by 6 bases and J by 2 bases, 6 bases remained unmatched. The CDR3 runs to 15 residues. CDR3 loop: CASRRTSGNTGELFF. Here the CDR3 DNA reads TGTGCCAGCAGGAGGACTAGTGGAAACACCGGGGAGCTGTTTTTT. Full variable domain (remainder filled in from reference TRBV2 and TRBJ2-2): EPEVTQTPSHQVTQMGQEVILRCVPISNHLYFYWYRQILGQKVEFLVSFYNNEISEKSEIFDDQFSVERPDGSNFTLKIRSTKLEDSAMYFCASRRTSGNTGELFFGEGSRLTVL.

The CDR3 sequence is CASGGMNTEAFF. CDR3 in DNA: TGTGCCAGCGGGGGCATGAACACTGAAGCTTTCTTT. V and J are TRBV5-5 and TRBJ1-1; D perhaps matches TRBD1 (6 bases). The CDR3 contains 12 residues. Per germline, CDR1 SGHKS and CDR2 YYEKEE (reference sequence). V lost 7 bases to trimming and J lost 0 bases, with 7 bases between them.

V usage is TRBV14 and J usage is TRBJ1-4; possibly TRBD1 for D (6 bases). The CDR3 contains 15 residues. V lost 4 bases and J lost 2, with 11 bases in between. Germline assignment: CDR1 SGHDN and CDR2 FVKESK. CDR3 sequence: CASSRQVATNEKLFF. Written as DNA, the CDR3 is TGTGCCAGCAGCCGACAGGTCGCCACTAATGAAAAACTGTTTTTT.

The rearrangement links TRBV10-2 to TRBJ1-6; weak D call: TRBD1 (5 bases). The germline V gene has CDR1 WSHSY and CDR2 SAAADI. The CDR3 has 14 amino acids. V was clipped by 7 bases and J by 3 bases, with 10 bases between them. The CDR3 region is CASTTGNYNSPLHF. The CDR3 DNA reads TGCGCCAGCACTACAGGAAACTATAATTCACCCCTCCACTTT.

The chain joins TRBV5-4 to TRBJ2-5; TRBD1 agrees at 10 bases. Germline CDR1 and CDR2: SGHNT and YYREEE (reference sequence). V trimming: 3 bases; J trimming: 3 bases; junction bases outside the gene matches: 5. CDR3 length equals 15 residues. In DNA form, the CDR3 reads TGTGCCAGCAGCTCCCGGGACAGGGGTGAAGAGACCCAGTACTTC. Protein product: CASSSRDRGEETQYF.

This clone was counted a few times. V gene TRBV29-1 combines with J gene TRBJ1-2; tentatively, D is TRBD1 (5 bases). Germline CDR1 is SQVTM and CDR2 is ANQGSEA. CDR3 length: 13 residues. V was pared by 7 bases and J by 7 bases, with 19 bases between. The CDR3 DNA sequence: TGCAGCGGCAGGGTTGGCGTCAAGGGTGGCTACACCTTC. Encoded protein: CSGRVGVKGGYTF.

In its sample, this clone was seen once. This chain connects TRBV21-1 to TRBJ2-7; TRBD1, as called in the table, went unchecked against the DNA. TRBV21-1 is shown as a pseudogene. The CDR3 consists of 15 residues. CDR3 in amino acids: CASSKVIWACYEQYF. Here the CDR3 DNA reads TGTGCCAGCAGCAAAGTGATTTGGGCCTGCTACGAGCAGTACTTC.

This clone was detected once. The chain uses TRBV24-1 and TRBJ1-5; no clear D gene. The CDR3 extends over 16 amino acids. The V end was cut by 3 bases, the J end by 6 bases, with 17 bases between. The germline CDR1 and CDR2 sequences are KGHDR and SFDVKD. The CDR3, as DNA: TGTGCCACCAGTGATCTCCCGGCCCCTTGGGGTCAGCCCCAGCATTTT. It encodes CATSDLPAPWGQPQHF.

The genes are TRBV6-4 and TRBJ1-1, with unresolved D. The CDR3 runs 14 residues. V was trimmed by 0 bases and J by 4 bases, leaving 9 bases between them. Germline V gives CDR1 MRHNA, CDR2 SNTAGT. The CDR3 sequence is CASSDSPWGTEAFF. In DNA form, the CDR3 reads TGTGCCAGCAGTGACTCCCCATGGGGCACTGAAGCTTTCTTT.

The chain joins TRBV4-2 to TRBJ1-1, with 7 bases lining up with TRBD1. J was trimmed by 3 bases and V by 1 base; bases with no gene match: 5. CDR1 and CDR2 from the germline V gene are LGHNA and YNFKEQ. The CDR3 is made up of 15 amino acids. This chain's CDR3 is CASSQGRGRDTEAFF. CDR3 coding DNA: TGTGCCAGCAGCCAAGGGAGGGGGCGGGACACTGAAGCTTTCTTT.

This chain uses TRBV3-1 (or the pseudogene TRBV3-2) with TRBJ1-1; the match to TRBD1 covers 8 bases. The CDR3 runs to 14 residues. After removal of 5 bases from V and 4 bases from J, the junction contained 6 bases not matched to a gene. The V gene's germline CDR1 is LGHDT and CDR2 YNNKEL (reference sequence). Written as DNA, the CDR3 is TGTGCCAGCAGCACCCGGACAGGGCTCACTGAAGCTTTCTTT. As protein: CASSTRTGLTEAFF.